The T cell receptor beta chain described here comes from a study of blood T cell repertoires in COVID-19. With 1 base clipped from V and 4 bases from J, the junction kept 3 bases outside the gene matches. From germline, CDR1 is GTSNPN and CDR2 SVGIG (reference sequence). The CDR3 covers 13 residues. Repertoires were generated with immunoSEQ multiplex PCR, while TCRdb's copy carries only in-frame clones and drops some. The sample has 250,000 to 350,000 clones; around 87% are singletons. V and J are TRBV30 and TRBJ1-2, with TRBD1 identical over 7 bases. The sequenced material came from peripheral blood. The TCR comes from a woman aged 50 to 60 who had recovered from COVID-19. The CDR3 reads CAWSEGQSYGYTF. The CDR3 bases are TGTGCCTGGAGTGAGGGACAGAGCTATGGCTACACCTTC.